This T cell receptor (beta chain) emerged from a study of human T cells and chemical hapten exposure. Broader study findings: Versus controls, expanded TCRs had significantly more large CDR3 similarity clusters.

TCRdb reprocessed the RACE reads via MiXCR and lists one record per CDR3 protein. The table lists 330,000 or so distinct CDR3 sequences, roughly 6.3% of them singletons. The CDR3 has 15 residues. CDR1 and CDR2 from the germline V gene are SQVTM and ANQGSEA. Trimming at V came to 3 bases and at J to 4 bases, leaving 5 bases not matched to a gene. Documented time point: patch test 2, 6 weeks after DPC sensitization. Treatment in this sample: therapeutic diphenylcyclopropenone sensitization with weekly scalp DPC. A remark on this clonotype: The antigen is not known.

This rearrangement joins TRBV29-1 to TRBJ1-3, with 11 bases fitting TRBD1. Sequencing used whole blood, obtained in connection with sensitization to the hapten diphenylcyclopropenone (DPC). This TCR came from a woman aged 18-29 years with alopecia areata. Some clones in this sample may be carry-over from other donors' samples. The CDR3 DNA sequence: TGCAGCGTTGAGGGGACAGGGGGGTCGGGAAACACCATATATTTT. Its translation is CSVEGTGGSGNTIYF.